These T cell receptor beta chains were read from a single sample in a study of shared clonotypes between healthy human individuals. This table comes from immunoSEQ multiplex PCR, and its TCRdb copy is limited to in-frame clones, with some not included. The sample shows some 2 million clones, roughly 95% of them seen only once. Sequenced sample: naive CD8+ T cells sorted from blood. These TCRs come from a man between 18 and 29 years old in good health. The CDR3 runs from the conserved cysteine through the conserved F or W. Each record gives: V gene, J gene, CDR3 protein.

v_gene: TRBV4-1; j_gene: TRBJ1-2; CDR3aa: CASSQDPLTGEGYGYTF
v_gene: TRBV5-6; j_gene: TRBJ1-2; CDR3aa: CASALGGAGYGYTF
v_gene: TRBV7-6; j_gene: TRBJ2-3; CDR3aa: CASSERVAGGITDTQYF
v_gene: TRBV5-1; j_gene: TRBJ2-7; CDR3aa: CASSPAGTIYEQYF
v_gene: TRBV2; j_gene: TRBJ2-5; CDR3aa: CAAGQGTETQYF
v_gene: TRBV4-3; j_gene: TRBJ2-1; CDR3aa: CASSPGLAGGDGNEQFF
v_gene: TRBV6-5; j_gene: TRBJ2-7; CDR3aa: CASSPTGEAYEQYF
v_gene: TRBV5-1; j_gene: TRBJ1-1; CDR3aa: CASSLGGGTEAFF
v_gene: TRBV14; j_gene: TRBJ2-5; CDR3aa: CASSSLGGPKETQYF
v_gene: TRBV7-9; j_gene: TRBJ2-3; CDR3aa: CASSSDNTDTQYF
v_gene: TRBV28; j_gene: TRBJ2-3; CDR3aa: CASSPPPVTDTQYF
v_gene: TRBV9; j_gene: TRBJ2-1; CDR3aa: CASSVGNNEQFF
v_gene: TRBV2; j_gene: TRBJ1-1; CDR3aa: CASSEPEGDTEAFF
v_gene: TRBV27; j_gene: TRBJ2-7; CDR3aa: CASSFGQGVGEQYF
v_gene: TRBV28; j_gene: TRBJ2-1; CDR3aa: CASSFINGRNEQFF
v_gene: TRBV28; j_gene: TRBJ1-5; CDR3aa: CASSFFDRGGNQPQHF
v_gene: TRBV9; j_gene: TRBJ2-7; CDR3aa: CASSGTSGLDEQYF
v_gene: TRBV6-6; j_gene: TRBJ1-1; CDR3aa: CASIIWDGYTEAFF
v_gene: TRBV28; j_gene: TRBJ2-7; CDR3aa: CASNTGASYEQYF
v_gene: TRBV4-3; j_gene: TRBJ2-5; CDR3aa: CASSQVLAGGLYQETQYF
v_gene: TRBV13; j_gene: TRBJ2-7; CDR3aa: CASSLGARDSEQYF
v_gene: TRBV15; j_gene: TRBJ2-1; CDR3aa: CATSRHGDSYNEQFF
v_gene: TRBV7-9; j_gene: TRBJ2-7; CDR3aa: CASSPRTRDSSYEQYF
v_gene: TRBV11-2; j_gene: TRBJ1-6; CDR3aa: CASRESGALGNNSPLHF
v_gene: TRBV9; j_gene: TRBJ2-7; CDR3aa: CASSAFGGSSYEQYF
v_gene: TRBV28; j_gene: TRBJ2-5; CDR3aa: CASSFQETQYF
v_gene: TRBV2; j_gene: TRBJ2-1; CDR3aa: CASGWDRTYNEQFF
v_gene: TRBV19; j_gene: TRBJ2-1; CDR3aa: CASSLAGGSYNEQFF
v_gene: TRBV9; j_gene: TRBJ1-6; CDR3aa: CASSVSDSPLHF
v_gene: TRBV6-5; j_gene: TRBJ2-3; CDR3aa: CASISLDTQYF
v_gene: TRBV5-6; j_gene: TRBJ2-5; CDR3aa: CASSLAWASQETQYF
v_gene: TRBV6-5; j_gene: TRBJ2-7; CDR3aa: CASSYPSGSTYEQYF
v_gene: TRBV28; j_gene: TRBJ2-6; CDR3aa: CASKQTGSGANVLTF
v_gene: TRBV5-6; j_gene: TRBJ2-7; CDR3aa: CASSLLSAGGVNSYEQYF
v_gene: TRBV7-9; j_gene: TRBJ2-3; CDR3aa: CASSYSQTTDRVGGDTQYF
v_gene: TRBV7-9; j_gene: TRBJ2-3; CDR3aa: CASSHGTGEADTQYF
v_gene: TRBV27; j_gene: TRBJ2-7; CDR3aa: CASSPRTDAYEQYF
v_gene: TRBV9; j_gene: TRBJ2-7; CDR3aa: CASSVGRATPYEQYF
v_gene: TRBV9; j_gene: TRBJ2-1; CDR3aa: CASSVGPPGTYNEQFF
v_gene: TRBV6-1; j_gene: TRBJ2-3; CDR3aa: CASSEPPGTKGGADTDTQYF
v_gene: TRBV9; j_gene: TRBJ2-1; CDR3aa: CASSPGPYISYNEQFF
v_gene: TRBV5-1; j_gene: TRBJ2-6; CDR3aa: CASSLAGRERISGANVLTF
v_gene: TRBV18; j_gene: TRBJ2-7; CDR3aa: CASSPSTAYEQYF
v_gene: TRBV28; j_gene: TRBJ2-2; CDR3aa: CASSLRLNTGELFF
v_gene: TRBV7-9; j_gene: TRBJ2-7; CDR3aa: CASSTRGSSYEQYF
v_gene: TRBV7-2; j_gene: TRBJ1-5; CDR3aa: CASSAGEAQPQHF